The 14 T cell receptor beta chains below all came from one sample that was sequenced in a study of shared clonotypes between healthy human individuals. The data were produced by immunoSEQ multiplex PCR, yet TCRdb's version contains in-frame clones alone and is incomplete. Counted here are around 1.4 million clones, 98% occurring once; the ten biggest clones make up 0.36%. The sequenced material came from naive CD4+ T cells sorted from blood. This sample's subset: CD45RA+ positively selected. The receptors originated from a man aged 25-40 years in good health.

The rearrangement uses TRBV5-6 and TRBJ2-1, with 8 bases lining up with TRBD2. Germline lookup yields CDR1 SGHDT and CDR2 YYEEEE. Trimming at V came to 3 bases and at J to 4 bases, leaving 9 bases not matched to a gene. The CDR3 covers 16 residues. CDR3 bases: TGTGCCAGCAGCTCGAGGCAGGCTAGCGGGTACAATGAGCAGTTCTTC. As protein: CASSSRQASGYNEQFF.

CDR3 region: CASSLFGGSSSYEQYF. In nucleotides, the CDR3 is TGCGCCAGCAGCTTGTTTGGAGGATCCAGCTCCTACGAGCAGTACTTC. This rearrangement joins TRBV5-1 to TRBJ2-7; tentative D call: TRBD2 (5 bases). V dropped 1 base and J dropped 0 bases, with 14 bases sitting between them. CDR3 size: 16 residues. The germline gives CDR1 SGHRS, CDR2 YFSETQ.

This clone appeared once. V and J are TRBV11-3 and TRBJ2-1; 10 positions match TRBD2. J lost 8 bases, V lost 1 base, and 5 bases had no gene match. Germline assignment: CDR1 SGHNT and CDR2 YENEEA. The CDR3 extends over 15 amino acids. The CDR3 DNA reads as TGTGCCAGCAGCTTAGTGGGACTAGCGATAGATGAGCAGTTCTTC. Its protein is CASSLVGLAIDEQFF. The full variable domain, completed using reference TRBV11-3 and TRBJ2-1, is EAGVVQSPRYKIIEKKQPVAFWCNPISGHNTLYWYLQNLGQGPELLIRYENEEAVDDSQLPKDRFSAERLKGVDSTLKIQPAELGDSAVYLCASSLVGLAIDEQFFGPGTRLTVL.

The gene calls are TRBV14 and TRBJ2-1; D remains unclear. The V end lost 3 bases, the J end lost 8 bases, and 17 bases lay between the germline ends. Germline CDR1 SGHDN, CDR2 FVKESK. The CDR3 totals 15 residues. CDR3: CASSQDFGPAHEQFF. CDR3 nucleotide sequence: TGTGCCAGCAGCCAGGATTTCGGACCCGCCCATGAGCAGTTCTTC.

This clone was detected once. The chain recombines TRBV4-1 with TRBJ2-3; D remains ambiguous. The germline V gene encodes CDR1 MGHRA and CDR2 YSYEKL. CDR3 size: 14 residues. V lost 2 bases, J lost 2 bases, and 8 bases lay in between. The CDR3 protein is CASSQYEYTDTQYF. DNA of the CDR3: TGCGCCAGCAGCCAATACGAATACACAGATACGCAGTATTTT.

V is TRBV27 and J is TRBJ2-3; 7 nucleotides line up with TRBD1. V shed 6 bases, J shed 5 bases, and the junction held 8 bases outside the gene matches. CDR3 size: 14 residues. Germline V CDR1 and CDR2: MNHEY, SMNVEV (reference sequence). The CDR3: CASSRRTGGDTQYF. The CDR3 DNA reads as TGTGCCAGCAGCCGTAGGACAGGAGGAGATACGCAGTATTTT.

The chain combines TRBV19 with TRBJ1-5; 12 nucleotides align to TRBD1. Germline V lookup: CDR1 LNHDA, CDR2 SQIVND (reference sequence). The V gene end was trimmed by 5 bases and the J gene end by 0 bases; junction bases not matched to a gene: 11. The CDR3 is made up of 19 amino acids. CDR3 loop: CASSVDRDRGQDSNQPQHF. In nucleotides, the CDR3 is TGTGCCAGTAGTGTTGACCGGGACAGGGGGCAGGATAGCAATCAGCCCCAGCATTTT.

The rearrangement joins TRBV5-1 to TRBJ2-3, with no clear D. The CDR3 loop spans 14 amino acids. The V gene's germline CDR1 is SGHRS and CDR2 YFSETQ. Trimming shortened V by 4 bases and J by 6 bases, and 15 bases separated the two germline ends. The CDR3 is CASSPVSQTDTQYF. CDR3 DNA sequence: TGCGCCAGCAGCCCCGTTTCGCAAACGGATACGCAGTATTTT.

Here the CDR3 reads CASSLAPLRDEKLFF. In nucleotides, the CDR3 is TGTGCCAGCAGCTTAGCCCCTTTAAGGGATGAAAAACTGTTTTTT. This chain links TRBV11-1 with TRBJ1-4; D remains ambiguous. V dropped 0 bases and J dropped 6 bases, with 11 bases sitting between them. This CDR3 comprises 15 residues. Germline-derived CDR1 and CDR2 are SGHAT and FQDESV (reference sequence).

The gene calls are TRBV5-5 and TRBJ1-5, with a weak D call TRBD1 (5 bases). Trimming left V 5 bases short and J 6 bases short, with 18 bases between. This CDR3 spans 15 amino acids. The germline V gene has CDR1 SGHKS and CDR2 YYEKEE (reference sequence). This chain's CDR3 is CASRRGKEIGQPQHF. The DNA of the CDR3 is TGTGCCAGCAGGAGGGGCAAGGAGATCGGTCAGCCCCAGCATTTT.

Points on this clone: The same CDR3 is also encoded by other DNA sequences in this sample. This chain joins TRBV5-1 and TRBJ2-7; TRBD1 matches 7 bases. V lost 4 bases to trimming and J lost 0 bases; unmatched junction nucleotides: 7. The CDR3 totals 15 residues. Germline values: CDR1 SGHRS, CDR2 YFSETQ. The CDR3 here is CASSPQGPSSYEQYF. CDR3 DNA sequence: TGCGCCAGCAGCCCACAGGGGCCGAGCTCCTACGAGCAGTACTTC. Looking up the rest from reference TRBV5-1 and TRBJ2-7 gives the full variable domain: KAGVTQTPRYLIKTRGQQVTLSCSPISGHRSVSWYQQTPGQGLQFLFEYFSETQRNKGNFPGRFSGRQFSNSRSEMNVSTLELGDSALYLCASSPQGPSSYEQYFGPGTRLTVT.

As regards this clone: At the DNA level, this CDR3 is encoded by other sequences in the same sample as well. V is TRBV19 and J is TRBJ2-7, with D possibly matching TRBD2 (6 bases). The CDR3 totals 14 residues. Germline values: CDR1 LNHDA, CDR2 SQIVND (reference sequence). Trimming left V 3 bases short and J 1 base short, with 10 bases between. CDR3 nucleotides: TGTGCCAGTAGTATGTCCGGGAGATCCTACGAGCAGTACTTC. Its protein product is CASSMSGRSYEQYF.

Comments on this clone: In the same sample, other DNA sequences code for this CDR3. The J gene is TRBJ1-2, the V gene TRBV18; possible D gene TRBD1, 5 bases. V was pared by 3 bases and J by 4 bases, with 6 bases between. Germline values: CDR1 KGHSH, CDR2 LQKENI. This CDR3 has 12 amino acids. CDR3 region: CASSPGGYGYTF. DNA for the CDR3: TGTGCCAGCTCACCTGGGGGCTATGGCTACACCTTC. The whole variable domain, filled in from reference TRBV18 and TRBJ1-2, reads NAGVMQNPRHLVRRRGQEARLRCSPMKGHSHVYWYRQLPEEGLKFMVYLQKENIIDESGMPKERFSAEFPKEGPSILRIQQVVRGDSAAYFCASSPGGYGYTFGSGTRLTVV.

This chain links TRBV28 with TRBJ2-7; 10 nucleotides align to TRBD2. The CDR3 runs 18 residues. Germline trimming cut 7 bases from V and 3 bases from J; bases unmatched to any gene: 18. The V gene's germline CDR1 is MDHEN and CDR2 SYDVKM. For the CDR3, the DNA is TGTGCCAGCACCACCACCGGGCCTAGCGGGAGAGTGGGCTACGAGCAGTACTTC. Amino acids: CASTTTGPSGRVGYEQYF.